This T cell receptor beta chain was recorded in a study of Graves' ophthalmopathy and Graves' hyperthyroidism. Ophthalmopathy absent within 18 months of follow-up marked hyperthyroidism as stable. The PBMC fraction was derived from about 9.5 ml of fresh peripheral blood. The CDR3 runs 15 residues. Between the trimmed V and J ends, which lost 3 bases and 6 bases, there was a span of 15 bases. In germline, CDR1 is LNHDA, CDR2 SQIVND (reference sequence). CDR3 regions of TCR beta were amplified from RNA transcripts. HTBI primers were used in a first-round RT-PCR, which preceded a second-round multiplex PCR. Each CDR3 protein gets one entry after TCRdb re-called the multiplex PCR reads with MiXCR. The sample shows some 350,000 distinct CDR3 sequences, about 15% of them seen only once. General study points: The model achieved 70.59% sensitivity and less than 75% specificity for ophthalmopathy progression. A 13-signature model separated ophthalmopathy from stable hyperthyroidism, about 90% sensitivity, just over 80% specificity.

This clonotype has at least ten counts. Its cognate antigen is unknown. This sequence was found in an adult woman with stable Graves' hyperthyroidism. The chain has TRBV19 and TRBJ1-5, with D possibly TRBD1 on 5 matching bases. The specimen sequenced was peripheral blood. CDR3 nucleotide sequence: TGTGCCAGTAGTATGGGTCTCAGGGCCCGTCAGCCCCAGCATTTT. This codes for CASSMGLRARQPQHF.